This T cell receptor (beta chain) was sequenced during a study of blood T cells in healthy people across ages. Study-wide results and caveats: Naive T cell percentage showed a strong correlation with TCR beta diversity.

Turning to this clonotype: Its antigen remains unidentified. Germline and junction disagree at one end, which may indicate a read error.

PCR was performed a second time for about 6 to 11 cycles using a sample-barcoded 5' primer and a J-beta primer mix. MiXCR, applied by TCRdb to the 5' RACE reads, yields one record per CDR3 protein. The sample lists about a million distinct CDR3 sequences; roughly 52% were seen once. This CDR3 contains 15 residues. Germline values: CDR1 SQVTM, CDR2 ANQGSEA. V gene TRBV29-1 combines with J gene TRBJ2-3, with D possibly being TRBD2 (7 bases). This TCR was sampled from a man aged 25 to 40 in good health. Material: blood. This CDR3 reads CSSRGRGGSTDTRYF. The CDR3 DNA follows: TGCAGCTCCCGCGGTAGGGGGGGTAGCACAGATACGCGGTATTTT.